The 19 T cell receptor beta chains presented below share a single source sample, sequenced in a study of cytomegalovirus exposure and HLA in healthy donors. It was with 60 Vbeta and 13 Jbeta primers that the PCR ran. This table comes from immunoSEQ multiplex PCR, and its TCRdb copy is limited to in-frame clones, with some not included. The repertoire holds approximately 250,000 clones, with roughly 84% as singletons. Sequencing input: PBMCs. These receptors were collected from a girl aged 2 to 10 in good health and CMV-seronegative.

The rearrangement links TRBV5-8 to TRBJ2-3, with 9 bases fitting TRBD1. Trimming at V came to 7 bases and at J to 5 bases, leaving 11 bases not matched to a gene. The CDR3 runs 15 residues. The germline V gene encodes CDR1 SGHTS and CDR2 YDEGEE. CDR3 residues: CASVDHRGRLDTQYF. CDR3 in DNA: TGTGCCAGCGTAGACCACAGGGGGCGCCTAGATACGCAGTATTTT.

The V call is TRBV2, the J call TRBJ1-5, with 9 bases identical to TRBD1. J was trimmed by 3 bases and V by 3 bases; bases with no gene match: 6. Germline-derived CDR1 and CDR2 are SNHLY and FYNNEI. The CDR3 runs 16 residues. For the CDR3, the DNA is TGTGCCAGCAGTGAGCGAGGACAGGGGATCAATCAGCCCCAGCATTTT. Amino acid sequence: CASSERGQGINQPQHF.

The genes are TRBV5-1 and TRBJ1-4; 7 bases line up with TRBD1. Germline V CDR1 and CDR2: SGHRS, YFSETQ. V lost 4 bases and J lost 3; bases outside the gene matches: 9. The CDR3 runs 16 residues. Written as DNA, the CDR3 is TGCGCCAGCAGCGCCCTGATACAGGGGCCTAATGAAAAACTGTTTTTT. It translates to CASSALIQGPNEKLFF. The complete variable domain, with remaining parts taken from reference TRBV5-1 and TRBJ1-4, reads KAGVTQTPRYLIKTRGQQVTLSCSPISGHRSVSWYQQTPGQGLQFLFEYFSETQRNKGNFPGRFSGRQFSNSRSEMNVSTLELGDSALYLCASSALIQGPNEKLFFGSGTQLSVL.

J is TRBJ1-3 and V is TRBV7-2; a possible D gene is TRBD1 (5 bases). Germline loops: CDR1 SGHTA, CDR2 FQGNSA. Trimming removed 2 bases from V and 0 bases from J, with 8 bases in between. The CDR3 contains 15 residues. The CDR3 protein is CASSLRGRSGNTIYF. The DNA of the CDR3 is TGTGCCAGCAGCTTAAGGGGCCGCTCTGGAAACACCATATATTTT. Complete variable domain (other parts from reference TRBV7-2 and TRBJ1-3): GAGVSQSPSNKVTEKGKDVELRCDPISGHTALYWYRQSLGQGLEFLIYFQGNSAPDKSGLPSDRFSAERTGGSVSTLTIQRTQQEDSAVYLCASSLRGRSGNTIYFGEGSWLTVV.

V and J are TRBV9 and TRBJ2-3, with TRBD2 identical over 8 bases. The CDR3 consists of 16 residues. V dropped 3 bases and J dropped 6; count of bases not matched to a gene: 12. Germline V gene data show CDR1 as SGDLS and CDR2 as YYNGEE. CDR3 sequence (DNA): TGTGCCAGCAGCGCGCCCGGGACTAGGGTCCATGATACGCAGTATTTT. Amino acids: CASSAPGTRVHDTQYF.

The chain combines TRBV9 with TRBJ1-1, with D hard to call. V was pared by 3 bases and J by 7 bases, with 16 bases between. Germline assignment: CDR1 SGDLS and CDR2 YYNGEE. The CDR3 covers 14 residues. The CDR3 coding sequence is TGTGCCAGCAGCGCAAATTATGGCTCGATTGAAGCTTTCTTT. It encodes CASSANYGSIEAFF.

This sequence joins TRBV12-1 and TRBJ2-5; the table's D call of TRBD2 was not tested on the DNA. The J call is uncertain, as TRBJ2-7 better fits the DNA end. TRBV12-1 constitutes a pseudogene. The CDR3 is made up of 11 amino acids. The CDR3 DNA reads TGTGCCAGCAGCGACTCCTACGAGCAGTACTTC. Translated, it gives CASSDSYEQYF.

V is TRBV11-2 and J is TRBJ2-4; 12 nucleotides align to TRBD2. The V gene's germline CDR1 is SGHAT and CDR2 FQNNGV. V was pared by 3 bases and J by 0 bases, with 3 bases of the junction left unmatched. The CDR3 consists of 17 residues. CDR3 in amino acids: CASSFLAGGSAKNIQYF. The CDR3 nucleotides read TGTGCCAGCAGCTTCCTAGCGGGGGGGTCAGCCAAAAACATTCAGTACTTC.

This chain uses TRBV11-2 with TRBJ1-5, with D uncertain. CDR1 and CDR2 from the germline V gene are SGHAT and FQNNGV. The CDR3 totals 13 residues. V gave up 5 bases and J gave up 6 bases, with 11 bases separating them. CDR3 residues: CASSPKSVQPQHF. The CDR3, as DNA: TGTGCCAGCAGCCCGAAGTCGGTTCAGCCCCAGCATTTT.

The rearrangement uses TRBV9 and TRBJ2-5; TRBD2 agrees at 11 bases. Trimming at V came to 2 bases and at J to 2 bases, leaving 11 bases not matched to a gene. Germline-derived CDR1 and CDR2 are SGDLS and YYNGEE. The CDR3 has 18 amino acids. The CDR3 loop is CASSVGTSGRRRQETQYF. CDR3 DNA sequence: TGTGCCAGCAGCGTCGGGACTAGCGGACGACGCCGGCAAGAGACCCAGTACTTC. The full variable domain, in which reference TRBV9 and TRBJ2-5 provide the parts outside the CDR3, is DSGVTQTPKHLITATGQRVTLRCSPRSGDLSVYWYQQSLDQGLQFLIQYYNGEERAKGNILERFSAQQFPDLHSELNLSSLELGDSALYFCASSVGTSGRRRQETQYFGPGTRLLVL.

The genes are TRBV4-1 and TRBJ2-5; 15 bases line up with TRBD2. CDR1 is MGHRA, CDR2 YSYEKL, per germline. The CDR3 spans 16 residues. Trimming took 4 bases from V and 5 from J; bases not matched to a gene: 5. The CDR3 sequence: CASSPGLAGGGETQYF. CDR3 nucleotide sequence: TGCGCCAGCAGCCCGGGACTAGCGGGGGGCGGGGAGACCCAGTACTTC.

Only one count was recorded for this clone. The gene calls are TRBV6-1 and TRBJ1-2; tentative D call: TRBD1 (6 bases). This CDR3 is 14 amino acids long. The ends were cut back, 6 bases at V and 2 bases at J, with 13 bases in the middle. Germline V gene sequence: CDR1 MNHNS, CDR2 SASEGT. The CDR3 sequence is CASSVTDRNYGYTF. The CDR3 DNA follows: TGTGCCAGCAGCGTTACTGACAGGAACTATGGCTACACCTTC.

The chain has TRBV5-1 and TRBJ1-2; weak D call: TRBD1 (6 bases). V lost 4 bases to trimming and J lost 4 bases, with 11 bases between them. The germline V gene has CDR1 SGHRS and CDR2 YFSETQ. The CDR3 consists of 13 residues. The CDR3 loop is CASSRTRGYGYTF. The CDR3 DNA reads TGCGCCAGCAGCCGTACCAGGGGCTATGGCTACACCTTC.

This rearrangement joins TRBV7-8 to TRBJ2-1; no reliable D call. Germline-derived CDR1 and CDR2 are SGHVS and FQNEAQ. CDR3 length: 15 residues. Trimming shortened V by 2 bases and J by 5 bases, and 13 bases separated the two germline ends. CDR3 amino acids: CASSLSWRKDNEQFF. The CDR3, as DNA: TGTGCCAGCAGCTTATCTTGGCGGAAAGACAATGAGCAGTTCTTC.

The J gene is TRBJ2-5, the V gene TRBV6-1, with D possibly matching TRBD1 (5 bases). The CDR3 covers 14 residues. V was clipped by 1 base and J by 4 bases, with 10 bases between them. CDR1 MNHNS and CDR2 SASEGT come from the germline V gene. CDR3 coding DNA: TGTGCCAGCAGTGAAGTGCAGGGCCGAGAGACCCAGTACTTC. Its translation: CASSEVQGRETQYF.

This clone was recorded once. The genes are TRBV5-1 and TRBJ1-4; D may be TRBD1 (5 bases). The CDR3 is made up of 15 amino acids. Trimming pared 2 bases from V and 0 bases from J, leaving 8 bases between. CDR1 SGHRS and CDR2 YFSETQ come from the germline V gene. CDR3: CASSLTQATNEKLFF. CDR3 nucleotide sequence: TGCGCCAGCAGCTTAACACAGGCAACTAATGAAAAACTGTTTTTT. The full variable domain, completed using reference TRBV5-1 and TRBJ1-4, is KAGVTQTPRYLIKTRGQQVTLSCSPISGHRSVSWYQQTPGQGLQFLFEYFSETQRNKGNFPGRFSGRQFSNSRSEMNVSTLELGDSALYLCASSLTQATNEKLFFGSGTQLSVL.

There are a few counts of this clone. The chain couples TRBV4-1 to TRBJ2-3; TRBD2 matches 12 bases. Losses at the gene ends were 8 bases for V and 4 bases for J; bases not matched to a gene: 7. The CDR3 is 15 residues long. CDR1 and CDR2 from the germline V gene are MGHRA and YSYEKL. The CDR3 spells CASESSGRAADTQYF. As DNA, the CDR3 is TGCGCCAGCGAATCTAGCGGGAGGGCAGCAGATACGCAGTATTTT.

The chain combines TRBV6-6 with TRBJ2-2, with 7 bases aligning to TRBD2. The length of the CDR3 is 15 residues. The V and J ends lost 5 bases and 2 bases, in that order; junction bases with no gene match: 5. CDR1 and CDR2 (germline): MNHNY, SVGAGI (reference sequence). The CDR3 bases are TGTGCCAGCAGTAAGCCTAGCGGCAACACCGGGGAGCTGTTTTTT. It yields the protein CASSKPSGNTGELFF.

V and J are TRBV6-5 and TRBJ2-7; D not certain. Germline values: CDR1 MNHEY, CDR2 SVGAGI. The CDR3 is 14 amino acids. V lost 5 bases and J 6 bases, leaving 17 bases between the germline ends. The CDR3 region has the DNA TGTGCCAGCAGTCCCCTATCCCCAGGTCTCGAGCAGTACTTC. Translated, it gives CASSPLSPGLEQYF.